The present T cell receptor beta chain was sequenced within a study of T cell changes during pregnancy in multiple sclerosis. Germline CDR1 is MNHEY and CDR2 is SMNVEV (reference sequence). With V trimmed by 4 bases and J by 3 bases, 5 bases remained unmatched. The CDR3 is 14 residues long. Only in-frame clones appear in the TCRdb table, and some are missing; sequencing was by immunoSEQ multiplex PCR. Here the sample spans about 22,000 clones, approximately 87% being singletons. This clone appeared a single time. The sequencing here drew on CD8+ T cells from peripheral blood mononuclear cells, taken before pregnancy. This sequence was found in a female donor with multiple sclerosis, enrolled in a pregnancy study. The V gene is TRBV27, the J gene TRBJ2-7, with TRBD2 matching over 8 bases. The CDR3 loop reads CASSSSGTSYEQYF. CDR3 coding DNA: TGTGCCAGCAGTTCCTCCGGGACTAGCTACGAGCAGTACTTC.